This T cell receptor beta chain was identified during a study of glioma-infiltrating T cells. The iRepertoire nested amplicon-rescue multiplex PCR amplified TCR alpha and beta CDR3s from RNA. MiXCR was run by TCRdb on the multiplex PCR reads, yielding one entry per CDR3 protein. Of more than 95,000 distinct CDR3 sequences listed, around 30% are singletons. This clonotype occurred once. Its target is not known. Study-wide findings and caveats: Tissue and blood shared very few CDR3 sequences. Tissue-blood divergence was below expectation in non-neoplastic patients, above in gliomas.

This receptor was obtained from a human donor with low-grade glioma or glioblastoma, undergoing nonglioma brain surgery, or in good health (not recorded which). Source material: glioma tissue, nonneoplastic brain tissue, or PBMCs (not recorded which).

CDR3 sequence: CAISNKGEGPEQYF. CDR3 in DNA: TGTGCCATCAGCAACAAGGGTGAGGGTCCCGAGCAGTACTTC. V is TRBV10-3 and J is TRBJ2-7; possibly TRBD2 for D (5 bases). CDR3 length: 14 amino acids. Germline CDR1 and CDR2: ENHRY and SYGVKD. Trimming stripped 6 bases from V and 6 bases from J, with 18 bases between.